This entry features one T cell receptor beta chain sequence. The source of the sample is a study of blood T cell repertoires in COVID-19. Study summary: Donors in the United States, Italy and Spain gave samples during acute or convalescent COVID-19. From T cells, B-cell-depleted T cells, or PBMCs came the material, which was cDNA or gDNA.

Original handling: Amplification of reference gene primers was used by the study to estimate nucleated cell counts. The assay was immunoSEQ multiplex PCR, and TCRdb's table has in-frame clones only and misses some. That table gives V, J and clone size, and the DNA gave D and trimming. The sample records approximately 300,000 clones, around 87% being singletons. Trimming cost V 0 bases and J 2 bases, with 8 bases left between them. CDR3 size: 14 residues. Germline CDR1 reads WSHSY; CDR2 reads SAAADI. The chain has TRBV10-2 and TRBJ2-7, with a possible D match to TRBD2 (6 bases). Sample: peripheral blood. This receptor was taken from a man between 18 and 29 years old with active or convalescent COVID-19. The CDR3 region has the DNA TGCGCCAGCAGTGAGTCTTGGGAGGCCTACGAGCAGTACTTC. It specifies CASSESWEAYEQYF.